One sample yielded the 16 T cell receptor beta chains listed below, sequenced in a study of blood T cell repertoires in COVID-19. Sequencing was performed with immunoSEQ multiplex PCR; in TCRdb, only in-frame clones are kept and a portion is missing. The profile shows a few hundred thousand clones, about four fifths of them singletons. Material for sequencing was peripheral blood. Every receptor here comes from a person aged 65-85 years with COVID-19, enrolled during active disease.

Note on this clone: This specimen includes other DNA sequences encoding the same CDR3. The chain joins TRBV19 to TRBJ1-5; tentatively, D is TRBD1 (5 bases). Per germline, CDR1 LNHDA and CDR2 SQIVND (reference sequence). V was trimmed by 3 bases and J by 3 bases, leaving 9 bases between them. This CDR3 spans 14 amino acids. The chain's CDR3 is CASSIGGNNQPQHF. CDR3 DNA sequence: TGTGCCAGTAGTATTGGGGGGAACAATCAGCCCCAGCATTTT.

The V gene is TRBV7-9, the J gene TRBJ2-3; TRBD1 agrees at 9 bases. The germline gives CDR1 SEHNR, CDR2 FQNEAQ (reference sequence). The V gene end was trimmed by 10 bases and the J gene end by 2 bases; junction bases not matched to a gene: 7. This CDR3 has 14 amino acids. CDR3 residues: CAMKQGANTDTQYF. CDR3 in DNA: TGTGCCATGAAACAGGGGGCTAACACAGATACGCAGTATTTT. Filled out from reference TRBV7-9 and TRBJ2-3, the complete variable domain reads DTGVSQNPRHKITKRGQNVTFRCDPISEHNRLYWYRQTLGQGPEFLTYFQNEAQLEKSRLLSDRFSAERPKGSFSTLEIQRTEQGDSAMYLCAMKQGANTDTQYFGPGTRLTVL.

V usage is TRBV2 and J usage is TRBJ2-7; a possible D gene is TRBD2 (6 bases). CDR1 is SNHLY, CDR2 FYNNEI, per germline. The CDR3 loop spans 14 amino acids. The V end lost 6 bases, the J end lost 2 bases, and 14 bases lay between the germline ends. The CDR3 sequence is CASSTGTPPYEQYF. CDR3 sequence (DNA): TGTGCCAGCAGCACCGGGACTCCCCCCTACGAGCAGTACTTC.

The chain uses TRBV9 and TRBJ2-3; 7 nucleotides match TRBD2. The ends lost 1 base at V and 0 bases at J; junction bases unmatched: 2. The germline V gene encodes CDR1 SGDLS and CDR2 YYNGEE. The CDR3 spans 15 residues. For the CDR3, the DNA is TGTGCCAGCAGCGTACTAGCGGCTAGCACAGATACGCAGTATTTT. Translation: CASSVLAASTDTQYF.

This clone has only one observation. This CDR3 is CASSPGTGYQETQYF. CDR3 DNA sequence: TGTGCCAGTAGTCCCGGGACAGGATACCAAGAGACCCAGTACTTC. J is TRBJ2-5 and V is TRBV19; 8 bases agree with TRBD1. The V segment lost 5 bases and the J segment 0 bases; nucleotides outside the gene matches: 5. This CDR3 is built from 15 residues. Germline CDR1 is LNHDA and CDR2 is SQIVND (reference sequence).

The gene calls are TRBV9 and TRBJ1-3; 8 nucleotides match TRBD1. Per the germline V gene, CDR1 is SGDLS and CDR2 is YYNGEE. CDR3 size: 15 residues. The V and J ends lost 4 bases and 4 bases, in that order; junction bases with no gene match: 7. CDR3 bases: TGTGCCAGCAGCACCCGACAGGGGACGGGAAACACCATATATTTT. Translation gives CASSTRQGTGNTIYF. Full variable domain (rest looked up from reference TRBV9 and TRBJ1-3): DSGVTQTPKHLITATGQRVTLRCSPRSGDLSVYWYQQSLDQGLQFLIQYYNGEERAKGNILERFSAQQFPDLHSELNLSSLELGDSALYFCASSTRQGTGNTIYFGEGSWLTVV.

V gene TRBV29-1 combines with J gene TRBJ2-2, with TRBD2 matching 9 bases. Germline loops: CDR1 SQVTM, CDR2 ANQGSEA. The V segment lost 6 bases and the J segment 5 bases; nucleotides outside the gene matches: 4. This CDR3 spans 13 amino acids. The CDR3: CSVREGATGELFF. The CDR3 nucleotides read TGCAGCGTGCGGGAGGGGGCAACCGGGGAGCTGTTTTTT.

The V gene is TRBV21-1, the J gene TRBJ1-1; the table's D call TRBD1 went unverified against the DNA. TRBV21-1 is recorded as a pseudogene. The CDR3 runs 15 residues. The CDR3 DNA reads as TGTGCCAGCAGCCTTCAGGGGGCGGGGAACACTGAAGCTTTCTTT. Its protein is CASSLQGAGNTEAFF.

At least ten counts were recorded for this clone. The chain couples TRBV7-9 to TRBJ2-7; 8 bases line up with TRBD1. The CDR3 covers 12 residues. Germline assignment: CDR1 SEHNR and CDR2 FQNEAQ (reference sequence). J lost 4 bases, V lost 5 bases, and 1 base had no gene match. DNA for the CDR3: TGTGCCAGCAGCAGACAGGGGTACGAGCAGTACTTC. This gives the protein CASSRQGYEQYF.

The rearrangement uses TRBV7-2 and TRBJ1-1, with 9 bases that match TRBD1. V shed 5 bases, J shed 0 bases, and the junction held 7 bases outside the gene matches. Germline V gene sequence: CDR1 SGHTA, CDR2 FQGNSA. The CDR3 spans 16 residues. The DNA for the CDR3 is TGTGCCAGCAGCCCAGGGACAGGGCGGATGAACACTGAAGCTTTCTTT. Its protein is CASSPGTGRMNTEAFF.

The CDR3 nucleotides are TGTGCCAGTAGTGTCGGGACAGGGGCCCGAAACACTGAAGCTTTCTTT. Translated, it gives CASSVGTGARNTEAFF. The chain joins TRBV19 to TRBJ1-1; TRBD1 aligns across 10 bases. The trim removed 5 bases at V and 2 bases at J, leaving 8 bases unmatched. Germline V gene lookup returns CDR1 LNHDA and CDR2 SQIVND (reference sequence). The CDR3 extends over 16 amino acids.

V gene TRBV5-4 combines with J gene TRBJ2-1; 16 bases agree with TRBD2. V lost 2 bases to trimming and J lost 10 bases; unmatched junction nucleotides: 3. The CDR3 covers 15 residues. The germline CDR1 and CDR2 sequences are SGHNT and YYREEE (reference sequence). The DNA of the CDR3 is TGTGCCAGCAGCTTACCGGGACTAGCGGGGGGGGAGCAGTTCTTC. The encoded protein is CASSLPGLAGGEQFF. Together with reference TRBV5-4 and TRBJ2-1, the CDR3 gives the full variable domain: ETGVTQSPTHLIKTRGQQVTLRCSSQSGHNTVSWYQQALGQGPQFIFQYYREEENGRGNFPPRFSGLQFPNYSSELNVNALELDDSALYLCASSLPGLAGGEQFFGPGTRLTVL.

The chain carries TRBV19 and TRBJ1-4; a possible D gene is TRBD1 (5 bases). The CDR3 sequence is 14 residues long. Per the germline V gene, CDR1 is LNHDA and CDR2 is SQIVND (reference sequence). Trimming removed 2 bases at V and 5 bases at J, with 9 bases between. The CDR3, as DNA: TGTGCCAGTAGTATACGACAGCAGAATGAAAAACTGTTTTTT. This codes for CASSIRQQNEKLFF.

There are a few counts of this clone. The CDR3 region has the DNA TGTGCCAGCAGCTCGGACAGGGTCGAGCAGTACTTC. Its translation is CASSSDRVEQYF. The chain couples TRBV5-4 to TRBJ2-7; 8 nucleotides agree with TRBD1. Germline trimming cut 3 bases from V and 6 bases from J; bases unmatched to any gene: 2. In germline, CDR1 is SGHNT, CDR2 YYREEE (reference sequence). The CDR3 covers 12 residues.

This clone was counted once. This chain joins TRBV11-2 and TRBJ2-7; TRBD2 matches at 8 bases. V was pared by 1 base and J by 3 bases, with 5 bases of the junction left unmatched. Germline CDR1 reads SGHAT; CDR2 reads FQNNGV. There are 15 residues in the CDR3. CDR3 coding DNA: TGTGCCAGCAGCTTAGTTGGCGGGGGGCTCTACGAGCAGTACTTC. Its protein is CASSLVGGGLYEQYF.

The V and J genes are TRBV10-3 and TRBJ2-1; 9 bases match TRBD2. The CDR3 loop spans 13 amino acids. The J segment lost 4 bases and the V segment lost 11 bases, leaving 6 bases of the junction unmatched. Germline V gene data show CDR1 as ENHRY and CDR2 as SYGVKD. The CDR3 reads CAHASGVYNEQFF. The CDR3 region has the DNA TGTGCCCATGCTAGCGGGGTATACAATGAGCAGTTCTTC.